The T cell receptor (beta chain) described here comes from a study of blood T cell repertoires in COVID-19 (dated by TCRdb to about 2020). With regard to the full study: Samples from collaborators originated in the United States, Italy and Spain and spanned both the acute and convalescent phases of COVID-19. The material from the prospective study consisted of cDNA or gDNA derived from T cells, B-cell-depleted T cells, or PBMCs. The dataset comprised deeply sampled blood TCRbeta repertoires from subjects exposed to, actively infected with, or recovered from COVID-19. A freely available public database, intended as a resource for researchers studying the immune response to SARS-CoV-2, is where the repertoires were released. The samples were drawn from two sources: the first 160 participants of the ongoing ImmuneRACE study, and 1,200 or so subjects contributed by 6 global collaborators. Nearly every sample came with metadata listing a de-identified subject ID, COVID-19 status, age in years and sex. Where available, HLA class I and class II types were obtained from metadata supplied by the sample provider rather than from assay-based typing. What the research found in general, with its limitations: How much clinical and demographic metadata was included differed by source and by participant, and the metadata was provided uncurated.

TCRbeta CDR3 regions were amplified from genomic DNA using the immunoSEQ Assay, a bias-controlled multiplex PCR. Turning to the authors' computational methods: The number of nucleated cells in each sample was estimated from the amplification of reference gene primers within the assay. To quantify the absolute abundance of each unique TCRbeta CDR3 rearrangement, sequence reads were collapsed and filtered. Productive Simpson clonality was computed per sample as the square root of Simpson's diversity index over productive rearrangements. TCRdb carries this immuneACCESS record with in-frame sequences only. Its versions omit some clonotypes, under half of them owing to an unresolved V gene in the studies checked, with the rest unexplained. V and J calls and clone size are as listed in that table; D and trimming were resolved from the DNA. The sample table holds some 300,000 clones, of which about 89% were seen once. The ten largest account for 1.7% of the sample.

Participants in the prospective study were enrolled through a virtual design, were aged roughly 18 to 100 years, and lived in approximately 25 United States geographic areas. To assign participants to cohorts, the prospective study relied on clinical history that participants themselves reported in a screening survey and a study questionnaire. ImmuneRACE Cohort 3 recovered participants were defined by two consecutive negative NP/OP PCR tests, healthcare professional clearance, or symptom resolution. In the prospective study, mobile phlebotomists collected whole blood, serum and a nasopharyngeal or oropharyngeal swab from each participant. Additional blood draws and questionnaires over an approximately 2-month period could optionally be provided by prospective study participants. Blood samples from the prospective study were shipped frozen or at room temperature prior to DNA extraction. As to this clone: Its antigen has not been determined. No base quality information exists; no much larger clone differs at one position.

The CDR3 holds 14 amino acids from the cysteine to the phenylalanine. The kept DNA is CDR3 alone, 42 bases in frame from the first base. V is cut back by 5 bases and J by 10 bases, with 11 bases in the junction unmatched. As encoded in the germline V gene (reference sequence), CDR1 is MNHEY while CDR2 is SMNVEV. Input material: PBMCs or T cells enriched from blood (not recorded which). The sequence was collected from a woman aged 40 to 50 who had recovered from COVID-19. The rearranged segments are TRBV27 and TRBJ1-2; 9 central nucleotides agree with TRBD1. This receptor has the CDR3 CASSPRVQGATYTF. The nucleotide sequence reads TGTGCCAGCAGTCCTCGAGTACAGGGGGCCACCTACACCTTC.